A selection of T cell receptor beta chains follows, all from one sample in a study of T cell responses to AZD1222 COVID-19 vaccine. Clones were read by immunoSEQ multiplex PCR, and TCRdb kept only the in-frame ones, dropping some. The sample shows some 180,000 clones, 85% to 95% of them seen only once. The source was peripheral blood, collected on day 0 of AZD1222 vaccination. All receptors derive from an adult in good health. The CDR3 runs from the conserved cysteine through the conserved F or W. The D gene is left open where the match is weak. Clone size is shown for a subset of rows, as once, few, many or a class of expanded clone.

.	TRBV19	TRBJ1-1	.	TGTGCCAGTAGTATGACGAACACTGAAGCTTTCTTT	CASSMTNTEAFF
.	TRBV18	TRBJ2-2	TRBD2	TGTGCCAGCTCACCCTCCGGGACTAGCGGGCCCGGGGAGCTGTTTTTT	CASSPSGTSGPGELFF
.	TRBV7-9	TRBJ1-6	.	TGTGCCAGCAGCTCCAACCCCGGGGGTTATTCACCCCTCCACTTT	CASSSNPGGYSPLHF
.	TRBV12-3/TRBV12-4	TRBJ1-2	TRBD1	TGTGCCAGCAGCGACAGGGTTTTTGGCTACACCTTC	CASSDRVFGYTF
.	TRBV6-5	TRBJ1-6	.	TGTGCCAGCAGTTACTCGGGAGTAAATTCACCCCTCCACTTT	CASSYSGVNSPLHF
.	TRBV6-6	TRBJ1-1	.	TGTGCCAGCAGAGTTAGGCGGGAATCCCTGGCGGCTTTCTTT	CASRVRRESLAAFF
once	TRBV2	TRBJ1-6	.	TGTGCCAGCCGCGGGAGCTCCTATAATTCACCCCTCCACTTT	CASRGSSYNSPLHF
.	TRBV11-3	TRBJ2-2	TRBD2	TGTGCCAGCAGCTTGGGGGGGGGCACCGGGGAGCTGTTTTTT	CASSLGGGTGELFF
few	TRBV5-1	TRBJ1-1	TRBD1	TGCGCCAGCAGCTTACAGGGGATGGACACTGAAGCTTTCTTT	CASSLQGMDTEAFF
.	TRBV19	TRBJ2-1	TRBD1	TGTGCCAGTAGTCCAGCCCGTGGACAGGGCGGGTTGAATGAGCAGTTCTTC	CASSPARGQGGLNEQFF
.	TRBV5-6	TRBJ2-7	.	TGTGCCAGCAGCTTGGTGTCGGTCAGCTCCTACGAGCAGTACTTC	CASSLVSVSSYEQYF
.	TRBV6-5	TRBJ2-5	.	TGTGCCAGCACGGCCAGGTGGAGCGAAGAGACCCAGTACTTC	CASTARWSEETQYF
.	TRBV5-5	TRBJ1-6	TRBD1	TGTGCCAGCAGCTTGGCCGGGACAGGGAATTCACCCCTCCACTTT	CASSLAGTGNSPLHF
once	TRBV28	TRBJ1-1	.	TGTGCCAGCAGGGGGCCCAACACTGAAGCTTTCTTT	CASRGPNTEAFF
.	TRBV15	TRBJ1-2	.	TGTGCCACCAGCAGAGAGTTGAACTATGGCTACACCTTC	CATSRELNYGYTF
.	TRBV3-1/TRBV3-2	TRBJ1-1	TRBD1	TGTGCCAGCAGCCCGGGACAGCTGAACACTGAAGCTTTCTTT	CASSPGQLNTEAFF
.	TRBV2	TRBJ2-7	TRBD1	TGTGCCAGCAGTGATCTGGCAGGGGGCGTCGAGCAGTACTTC	CASSDLAGGVEQYF
.	TRBV28	TRBJ1-2	.	TGTGCCAGCGCCGGGTGGCCTGGGGGCTACACCTTC	CASAGWPGGYTF
.	TRBV7-9	TRBJ1-2	TRBD1	TGTGCCAGCAGCTTAGAGAACAGGGGGCATGGCTACACCTTC	CASSLENRGHGYTF
.	TRBV6-1	TRBJ2-5	TRBD2	TGTGCCAGCAGTGAGGCTAGCGGGGGACAAGAGACCCAGTACTTC	CASSEASGGQETQYF
.	TRBV28	TRBJ2-7	.	TGTGCCAGCAGCTCTACTCGGTCAGCAAGCTCCTACGAGCAGTACTTC	CASSSTRSASSYEQYF
.	TRBV2	TRBJ1-6	.	TGTGCCAGCAGTTTGCGACGTAGCGTGGGGACGAATTCACCCCTCCACTTT	CASSLRRSVGTNSPLHF
.	TRBV7-2	TRBJ1-2	.	TGTGCCAGCAGCTTAGTGTTGGGGGGGAGAGGCTACACCTTC	CASSLVLGGRGYTF
.	TRBV10-3	TRBJ2-6	.	TGTGCCATCAGTGACCCTACGGCCGGGGATCCCTACTCTGGGGCCAACGTCCTGACTTTC	CAISDPTAGDPYSGANVLTF
.	TRBV6-6	TRBJ2-7	TRBD1	TGTGCCAGCAGCCTCAGACAGGGCCCCTACGAGCAGTACTTC	CASSLRQGPYEQYF
.	TRBV6-5	TRBJ1-2	.	TGTGCCAGCAGTTACAGGGGTAGTGGCTACACCTTC	CASSYRGSGYTF
once	TRBV28	TRBJ1-1	.	TGTGCCAGCAAGTCTTTCAGGAACACTGAAGCTTTCTTT	CASKSFRNTEAFF
few	TRBV6-5	TRBJ1-6	.	TGTGCCAGCAGCAGATCTAATTCACCCCTCCACTTT	CASSRSNSPLHF
.	TRBV7-9	TRBJ1-6	.	TGTGCCAGCAGCTTAGAGGGTTCACCCCTCCACTTT	CASSLEGSPLHF
.	TRBV19	TRBJ1-5	.	TGTGCCAGTAGTATTAGACAAGAACAGCCCCAGCATTTT	CASSIRQEQPQHF
.	TRBV5-4	TRBJ1-4	TRBD1	TGTGCCAGCAGTCCTGGTGTCCCTCGGGGACAGGGGGCGAATGAAAAACTGTTTTTT	CASSPGVPRGQGANEKLFF
.	TRBV7-2	TRBJ2-1	.	TGTGCCAGCAGCTTAAATTTCGGAGCGTATGAGCAGTTCTTC	CASSLNFGAYEQFF
.	TRBV4-3	TRBJ1-2	.	TGCGCCAGCAGCCAAGGGGATAGTAGGTACTATGGCTACACCTTC	CASSQGDSRYYGYTF
.	TRBV11-1	TRBJ1-1	.	TGTGCCAGCAGCTTAGCGGCCAGCCACGCTTTCTTT	CASSLAASHAFF
.	TRBV6-6	TRBJ2-2	.	TGTGCCAGCATCCAAGGGGGGGGGCTGGACCCCGGGGAGCTGTTTTTT	CASIQGGGLDPGELFF
.	TRBV12-3/TRBV12-4	TRBJ1-1	.	TGTGCCAGCAGTTTTGCAGCGGGGACTGAAGCTTTCTTT	CASSFAAGTEAFF
.	TRBV4-3	TRBJ1-2	.	TGCGCCAGCAGCCAGCAGAACGGGTATGGCTACACCTTC	CASSQQNGYGYTF
.	TRBV10-2	TRBJ1-6	.	TGCGCCAGCACGGGGGGGGACAACCTCCACTTT	CASTGGDNLHF
.	TRBV24-1	TRBJ1-1	.	TGTGCCACCAGGCAGCGAATGAACACTGAAGCTTTCTTT	CATRQRMNTEAFF
once	TRBV28	TRBJ2-6	.	TGTGCCAGCAGTCCATTTCTAGGGGGAACTGGGGCCAACGTCCTGACTTTC	CASSPFLGGTGANVLTF
.	TRBV6-6	TRBJ2-3	TRBD2	TGTGCCAGCAGTAACCCCCAGGCGGGGGGGCTAGATACGCAGTATTTT	CASSNPQAGGLDTQYF
.	TRBV19	TRBJ2-1	TRBD2	TGTGCCAGTAGTAGCGGGGGGGCCGATGAGCAGTTCTTC	CASSSGGADEQFF
.	TRBV5-6	TRBJ2-6	.	TGTGCCAGCGGCCACGGGAAGTCTGGGGCCAACGTCCTGACTTTC	CASGHGKSGANVLTF
.	TRBV6-6	TRBJ2-7	.	TGTGCCAGCAGCCCCCCAGGGGCGCGGCCCTCGGGGGAGCAGTACTTC	CASSPPGARPSGEQYF
.	TRBV5-1	TRBJ1-1	.	TGCGCCAGCAGCCCATCCTCCGGGGGGGGACTTGAAGCTTTCTTT	CASSPSSGGGLEAFF
.	TRBV19	TRBJ2-7	.	TGTGCCAGTAGTATTCTGGACAGTAGCTCCTACGAGCAGTACTTC	CASSILDSSSYEQYF
.	TRBV14	TRBJ1-2	TRBD1	TGTGCCAGCAGCCAAACAACAGGGGGCGACTATGGCTACACCTTC	CASSQTTGGDYGYTF
.	TRBV7-6	TRBJ1-1	TRBD1	TGTGCCAGCAGCTTAGGAGGTCAGGGGGTTCCAGCTTTCTTT	CASSLGGQGVPAFF
once	TRBV19	TRBJ1-2	.	TGTGCCAGTAGTAACAGGAATGGGGATGGCTACACCTTC	CASSNRNGDGYTF
.	TRBV19	TRBJ1-5	.	TGTGCCAGTAGTATTCTTTGGAAATCTGTTGGGCAGCCCCAGCATTTT	CASSILWKSVGQPQHF
.	TRBV5-5	TRBJ1-4	.	TGTGCCAGCAGCCAAAACCACAAGGGGACCCTCAATGAAAAACTGTTTTTT	CASSQNHKGTLNEKLFF
.	TRBV19	TRBJ1-1	.	TGTGCCAGTAGTGTGGGGGCGCGGGCTTTCTTT	CASSVGARAFF
.	TRBV3-1/TRBV3-2	TRBJ1-2	.	TGTGCCAGCAGCCAGGGTCCTAACTATGGCTACACCTTC	CASSQGPNYGYTF
once	TRBV5-1	TRBJ2-7	TRBD1	TGCGCCAGCAGCTTCCGACAGGGCTCCTACGAGCAGTACTTC	CASSFRQGSYEQYF
.	TRBV7-2	TRBJ1-5	.	TGTGCCAGCAGCTCCGGTGACCCAAATCAGCCCCAGCATTTT	CASSSGDPNQPQHF
.	TRBV4-3	TRBJ1-1	.	TGCGCCAGCAGCCCGGGAGTCCCCGGGGCCCCGATTGCTTTCTTT	CASSPGVPGAPIAFF
.	TRBV4-1	TRBJ1-3	TRBD1	TGCGCCAGCAGCCCAGGACAGGGCCCCTCTGGAAACACCATATATTTT	CASSPGQGPSGNTIYF
.	TRBV7-2	TRBJ2-2	TRBD1	TGTGCCAGCAGCTTAGGTCCCGGGACAGCCTCCGGGGAGCTGTTTTTT	CASSLGPGTASGELFF